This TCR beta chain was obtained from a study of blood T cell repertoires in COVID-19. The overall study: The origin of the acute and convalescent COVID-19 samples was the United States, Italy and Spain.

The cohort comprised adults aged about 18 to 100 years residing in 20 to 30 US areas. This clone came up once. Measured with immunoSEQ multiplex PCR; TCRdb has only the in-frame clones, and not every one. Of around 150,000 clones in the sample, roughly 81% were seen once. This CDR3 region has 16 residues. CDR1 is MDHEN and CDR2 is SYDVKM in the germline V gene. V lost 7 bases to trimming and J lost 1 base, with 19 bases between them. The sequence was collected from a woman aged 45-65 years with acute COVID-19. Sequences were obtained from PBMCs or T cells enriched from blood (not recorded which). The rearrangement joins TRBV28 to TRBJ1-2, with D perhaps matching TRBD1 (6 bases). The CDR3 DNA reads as TGTGCCAGCACCCGGGAGGGGACAAGGAGTAACTATGGCTACACCTTC. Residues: CASTREGTRSNYGYTF.